A single sample is the source of the 6 T cell receptor beta chains below, sequenced in a study of T cell responses to AZD1222 COVID-19 vaccine. The method was immunoSEQ multiplex PCR; TCRdb's version includes in-frame clones alone and lacks a portion of them. The table records some 120,000 clones, 85% to 90% of them present only once. The input for sequencing was peripheral blood, taken on day 0 of AZD1222 vaccination. The origin of the receptors is an adult in good health.

V and J are TRBV12-3 or TRBV12-4 and TRBJ1-5; tentative D call: TRBD1 (5 bases). V lost 6 bases and J lost 3, with 9 bases in between. The CDR3 runs 13 residues. The CDR3 DNA follows: TGTGCCAGCAGCCAACAGGTCAATCAGCCCCAGCATTTT. Translation gives CASSQQVNQPQHF.

A single count supports this clone. The chain recombines TRBV30 with TRBJ2-7; 12 bases fit TRBD2. CDR3 length equals 16 residues. Germline trimming cut 3 bases from V and 4 bases from J; bases unmatched to any gene: 10. Germline CDR1 and CDR2: GTSNPN and SVGIG (reference sequence). CDR3 nucleotide sequence: TGTGCCTGGAGCGAGCGGACTAGCGGGACTCTTTACGAGCAGTACTTC. Amino acids: CAWSERTSGTLYEQYF.

On this clone itself: Compared with germline, one end of the junction differs, possibly owing to a read error. The chain carries TRBV28 and TRBJ2-4; D remains unclear. Germline loops: CDR1 MDHEN, CDR2 SYDVKM. The CDR3 runs to 15 residues. The CDR3 loop reads CASSFFGRPEVSSCF. In DNA form, the CDR3 reads TGTGCCAGCAGTTTCTTCGGTCGCCCTGAAGTATCGTCGTGCTTC.

V usage is TRBV11-2 and J usage is TRBJ2-1, with 7 bases identical to TRBD1. Germline V gene sequence: CDR1 SGHAT, CDR2 FQNNGV. There are 15 residues in the CDR3. Trimming cost V 4 bases and J 5 bases; bases outside gene matches: 8. CDR3 nucleotides: TGTGCCAGCAGCTCCCACAGGGGTGGCCACAATGAGCAGTTCTTC. Its translation: CASSSHRGGHNEQFF.

The chain joins TRBV28 to TRBJ2-7; 12 bases fit TRBD1. Germline V gene sequence: CDR1 MDHEN, CDR2 SYDVKM. V shed 7 bases and J 4 bases; nucleotides not matched to a gene: 5. This CDR3 is 14 amino acids long. The CDR3 spells CASTPGQGAYEQYF. CDR3 sequence (DNA): TGTGCCAGCACCCCGGGACAGGGGGCTTACGAGCAGTACTTC.

V is TRBV15 and J is TRBJ1-2; TRBD1 might be the D (5 bases). The ends were cut back, 2 bases at V and 0 bases at J, with 19 bases in the middle. The germline V gene has CDR1 LNHNV and CDR2 YYDKDF (reference sequence). The CDR3 is 18 residues long. The CDR3 nucleotides are TGTGCCACCAGCAGACAAAAGGGGTACAGGACCTCTAACTATGGCTACACCTTC. Translating gives CATSRQKGYRTSNYGYTF.